The source of this TCR beta chain is a study of T cells in localized non-small cell lung cancer. Study-wide results and limits: In adjacent lung appeared a median around 54 of the top 100 tumor clones. Patients showing higher blood T cell density tended to see longer overall survival.

Points on this clone: Its specificity is not known.

Profiling relied on immunoSEQ multiplex PCR, and the TCRdb table lists in-frame clones only, not all of them. Seen here are 45,000 or so clones, 70% to 90% observed once, and the top ten hold 2.5%. V shed 3 bases, J shed 0 bases, and the junction held 5 bases outside the gene matches. There are 17 residues in the CDR3. Germline-derived CDR1 and CDR2 are MGHRA and YSYEKL. The specimen comprised PBMCs, sampled before any cancer treatment. This sequence joins TRBV4-1 and TRBJ2-1; 10 bases fit TRBD1. The source of this sequence is a man aged 35 to 69 with stage II lung adenocarcinoma. The CDR3 coding sequence is TGCGCCAGCAGCCATGAGGGACAGGGGAGCTCCTACAATGAGCAGTTCTTC. This translates into CASSHEGQGSSYNEQFF.